This TCR beta chain was recorded in a study of OX40 agonist ivuxolimab in advanced cancers. About the study: The dose-escalation group included hepatocellular carcinoma, melanoma, renal cell carcinoma and head and neck cancer.

Clones were read by immunoSEQ multiplex PCR, and TCRdb kept only the in-frame ones, dropping some. The table lists roughly 8,400 clones, 55% to 75% of them singletons. The study's findings and limits: Also present in some nonresponders was a low level of normalized T-cell clonal expansion.

Germline assignment: CDR1 LNHNV and CDR2 YYDKDF (reference sequence). CDR3 length: 16 amino acids. The V gene lost 5 bases and the J gene lost 4 bases, with 21 bases spanning the gap. Comment on this clone: The antigen remains undetermined.

Sample: CD4+ or CD8+ T cells sorted from blood, taken in a trial of the OX40 agonist ivuxolimab. The receptor comes from an adult with an advanced solid tumor such as melanoma, head and neck, liver or kidney cancer. The chain carries TRBV15 and TRBJ2-7; a weak D match, TRBD2 (5 bases). The CDR3 nucleotides are TGTGCCACCAGCGGACTCCCGGGATCGGAGGAATACGAGCAGTACTTC. Its protein is CATSGLPGSEEYEQYF.